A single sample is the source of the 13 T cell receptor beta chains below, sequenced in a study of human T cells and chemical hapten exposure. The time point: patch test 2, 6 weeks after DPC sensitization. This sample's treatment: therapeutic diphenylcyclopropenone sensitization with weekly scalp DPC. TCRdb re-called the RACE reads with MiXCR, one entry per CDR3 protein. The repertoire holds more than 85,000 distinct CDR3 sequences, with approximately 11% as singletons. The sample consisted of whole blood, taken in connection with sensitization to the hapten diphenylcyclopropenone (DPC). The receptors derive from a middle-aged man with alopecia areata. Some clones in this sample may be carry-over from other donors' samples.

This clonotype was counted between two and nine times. CDR3 coding DNA: TGTGCCAGCAGTGGTAGCGGGACGATCCAAGAGACCCAGTACTTC. Amino acid sequence: CASSGSGTIQETQYF. The chain joins TRBV12-3 or TRBV12-4 to TRBJ2-5; 8 nucleotides match TRBD2. V lost 5 bases, J lost 1 base, and 6 bases stayed unmatched. The CDR3 length is 15 residues.

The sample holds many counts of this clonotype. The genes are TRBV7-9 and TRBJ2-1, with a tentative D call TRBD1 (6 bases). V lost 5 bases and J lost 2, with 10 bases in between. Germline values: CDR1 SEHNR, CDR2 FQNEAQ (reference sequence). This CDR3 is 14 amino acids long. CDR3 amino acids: CASSNREPYNEQFF. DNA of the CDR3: TGTGCCAGCAGCAACAGGGAACCCTACAATGAGCAGTTCTTC.

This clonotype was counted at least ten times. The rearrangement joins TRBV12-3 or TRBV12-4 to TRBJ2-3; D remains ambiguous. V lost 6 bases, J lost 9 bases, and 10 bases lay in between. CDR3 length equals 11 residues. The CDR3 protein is CASSPLVTQYF. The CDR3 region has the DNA TGTGCCAGCAGCCCCTTGGTGACGCAGTATTTT.

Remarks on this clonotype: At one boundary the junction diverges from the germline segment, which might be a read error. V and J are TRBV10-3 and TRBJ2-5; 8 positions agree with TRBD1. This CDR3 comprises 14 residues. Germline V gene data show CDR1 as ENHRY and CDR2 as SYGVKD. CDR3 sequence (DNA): TGTACCATCAGGTCAGGGGGCCCCCAAGAGACCCAGTACTTC. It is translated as CTIRSGGPQETQYF.

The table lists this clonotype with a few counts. CDR3 sequence (DNA): TGTGCCATCAGTTACCAACCGGGCACCACCAATGAGCAGTTCTTC. Translating gives CAISYQPGTTNEQFF. V usage is TRBV10-3 and J usage is TRBJ2-1; D ambiguous. The CDR3 loop spans 15 amino acids. V was pared by 5 bases and J by 6 bases, with 17 bases between. Germline V gives CDR1 ENHRY, CDR2 SYGVKD.

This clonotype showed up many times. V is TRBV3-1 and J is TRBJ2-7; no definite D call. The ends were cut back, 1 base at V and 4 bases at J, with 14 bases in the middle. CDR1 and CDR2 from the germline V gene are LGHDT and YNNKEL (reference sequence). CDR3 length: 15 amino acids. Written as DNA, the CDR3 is TGTGCCAGCAGCCAAGGGCCTTTTCCTCAGTACGAGCAGTACGTC. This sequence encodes CASSQGPFPQYEQYV.

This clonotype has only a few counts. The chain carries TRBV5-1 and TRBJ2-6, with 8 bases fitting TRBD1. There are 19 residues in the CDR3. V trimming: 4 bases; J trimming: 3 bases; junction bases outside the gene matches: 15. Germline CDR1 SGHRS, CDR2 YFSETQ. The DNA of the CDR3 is TGCGCCAGCAGCGCTAACCATGGACAGGGTTCAGGTGGGGCCAACGTCCTGACTTTC. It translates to CASSANHGQGSGGANVLTF. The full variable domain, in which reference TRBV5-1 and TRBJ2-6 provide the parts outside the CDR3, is KAGVTQTPRYLIKTRGQQVTLSCSPISGHRSVSWYQQTPGQGLQFLFEYFSETQRNKGNFPGRFSGRQFSNSRSEMNVSTLELGDSALYLCASSANHGQGSGGANVLTFGAGSRLTVL.

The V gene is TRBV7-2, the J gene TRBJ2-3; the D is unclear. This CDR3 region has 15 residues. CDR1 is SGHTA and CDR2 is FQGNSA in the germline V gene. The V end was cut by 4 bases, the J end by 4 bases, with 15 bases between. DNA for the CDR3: TGTGCCAGCAGCTCCCGGAGATCCCTCGCAGATACGCAGTATTTT. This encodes CASSSRRSLADTQYF.

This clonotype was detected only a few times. In DNA, the CDR3 is TGTGCCAGCAGTGTCTCTACGGGGGGTCAGGGGACAAATCAGCCCCAGCATTTT. Residues: CASSVSTGGQGTNQPQHF. This chain connects TRBV6-1 to TRBJ1-5; weak D call: TRBD1 (6 bases). From germline, CDR1 is MNHNS and CDR2 SASEGT. Trimming cost V 4 bases and J 4 bases, with 23 bases left between them. The CDR3 contains 18 residues.

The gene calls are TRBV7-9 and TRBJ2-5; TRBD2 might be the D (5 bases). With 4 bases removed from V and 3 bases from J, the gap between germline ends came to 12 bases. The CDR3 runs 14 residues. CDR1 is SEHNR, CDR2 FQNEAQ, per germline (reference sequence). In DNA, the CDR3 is TGTGCCAGCAGCTCCCCCGGGGTAAAAGAGACCCAGTACTTC. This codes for CASSSPGVKETQYF.

The CDR3 spells CASSLRDTNFYEQYV. The CDR3 nucleotides read TGTGCCAGCAGCCTTAGGGACACTAATTTCTACGAGCAGTACGTC. The chain carries TRBV21-1 and TRBJ2-7; the D call in the table, TRBD1, was not verified against the DNA. TRBV21-1 is tagged as a pseudogene. The CDR3 consists of 15 residues.

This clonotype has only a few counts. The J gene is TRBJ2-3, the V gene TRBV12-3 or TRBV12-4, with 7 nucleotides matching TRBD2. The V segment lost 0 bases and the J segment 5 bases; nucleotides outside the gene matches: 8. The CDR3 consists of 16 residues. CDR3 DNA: TGTGCCAGCAGTTTAGCCTCTAGCGGAGGAAGAGATACGCAGTATTTT. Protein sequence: CASSLASSGGRDTQYF.

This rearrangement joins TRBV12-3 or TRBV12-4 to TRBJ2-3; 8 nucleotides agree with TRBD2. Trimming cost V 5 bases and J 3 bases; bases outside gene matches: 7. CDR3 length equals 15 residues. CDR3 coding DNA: TGTGCCAGCAGTCTTAGCGGGATGAGGACAGATACGCAGTATTTT. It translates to CASSLSGMRTDTQYF.